A single sample is the source of the 9 T cell receptor beta chains below, sequenced in a study of blood T cell repertoires in COVID-19 (TCRdb year 2020). Library preparation employed the immunoSEQ multiplex PCR assay. Not all clones reach the TCRdb copy of this immuneACCESS table, which keeps in-frame sequences only. Checked studies attribute under half of the gap to unresolved V genes and leave the rest unexplained. In all, the sample holds about 250,000 clones, and approximately 90% of those were seen once. Of the sample, under 2.5% falls within the top ten clones. The sequenced material came from PBMCs or T cells enriched from blood (not recorded which). Receptor source: a woman aged 18 to 35 who had recovered from COVID-19.

The V and J genes are TRBV9 and TRBJ1-6, with D perhaps TRBD1 (6 bases). The germline CDR1 and CDR2 sequences are SGDLS and YYNGEE. The CDR3 is 15 residues long. The V and J ends lost 0 bases and 6 bases respectively, with 10 bases between them. CDR3 loop: CASSVEGQPNSPLHF. Written as DNA, the CDR3 is TGTGCCAGCAGCGTAGAAGGACAGCCTAATTCACCCCTCCACTTT.

This chain links TRBV7-6 with TRBJ1-1; unclear D gene. V was pared by 1 base and J by 2 bases, with 8 bases between. CDR1 and CDR2 from the germline V gene are SGHVS and FNYEAQ. CDR3 length equals 14 residues. The CDR3 bases are TGTGCCAGCAGCTTAGAAGGAGGCAACACTGAAGCTTTCTTT. The encoded protein is CASSLEGGNTEAFF.

The chain is built from TRBV6-1 and TRBJ2-1; D is perhaps TRBD2 (7 bases). Germline values: CDR1 MNHNS, CDR2 SASEGT. The V and J ends lost 0 bases and 15 bases respectively, with 12 bases between them. The CDR3 is made up of 12 amino acids. Written as DNA, the CDR3 is TGTGCCAGCAGTGAAGCGGGGGGGCCTCGGTTCTTC. The encoded protein is CASSEAGGPRFF.

In nucleotides, the CDR3 is TGTGCCAGCAGTGATTCGTGGCTACGGGGAAACATTCAGTACTTC. The encoded protein is CASSDSWLRGNIQYF. The chain combines TRBV6-1 with TRBJ2-4, with D possibly matching TRBD2 (5 bases). This CDR3 contains 15 residues. Trimming cost V 3 bases and J 6 bases, with 15 bases left between them. Germline loops: CDR1 MNHNS, CDR2 SASEGT.

This chain joins TRBV4-2 and TRBJ2-7; 7 nucleotides align to TRBD2. From germline, CDR1 is LGHNA and CDR2 YNFKEQ. This CDR3 is built from 18 residues. V lost 0 bases, J lost 1 base, and 12 bases stayed unmatched. This CDR3 is CASSQDGTGGGSSYEQYF. The CDR3 DNA is TGTGCCAGCAGCCAAGATGGAACGGGCGGGGGTTCGTCCTACGAGCAGTACTTC.

The chain joins TRBV19 to TRBJ1-1; no definite D call. CDR3 length equals 14 residues. V dropped 0 bases and J dropped 0 bases, with 5 bases sitting between them. Germline values: CDR1 LNHDA, CDR2 SQIVND (reference sequence). CDR3 sequence: CASSIEGMNTEAFF. The CDR3 nucleotides are TGTGCCAGTAGTATAGAGGGCATGAACACTGAAGCTTTCTTT.

The V call is TRBV5-5, the J call TRBJ1-1; 8 bases map to TRBD1. The CDR3 runs 15 residues. Germline CDR1 reads SGHKS; CDR2 reads YYEKEE (reference sequence). Trimming removed 2 bases from V and 6 bases from J; junction bases left unmatched: 9. CDR3 protein: CASSFLPTGEAEAFF. The CDR3 DNA is TGTGCCAGCAGCTTTTTACCGACAGGGGAGGCTGAAGCTTTCTTT.

The J gene is TRBJ1-5, the V gene TRBV30, with a weak D call TRBD1 (6 bases). The CDR3 totals 15 residues. V was cut by 2 bases and J by 3 bases, with 14 bases left in between. Germline lookup yields CDR1 GTSNPN and CDR2 SVGIG (reference sequence). This CDR3 reads CAWSTGTMVNQPQHF. The CDR3 nucleotides are TGTGCCTGGAGTACCGGGACAATGGTCAATCAGCCCCAGCATTTT. The full variable domain, in which reference TRBV30 and TRBJ1-5 provide the parts outside the CDR3, is SQTIHQWPATLVQPVGSPLSLECTVEGTSNPNLYWYRQAAGRGLQLLFYSVGIGQISSEVPQNLSASRPQDRQFILSSKKLLLSDSGFYLCAWSTGTMVNQPQHFGDGTRLSIL.

This chain connects TRBV4-2 to TRBJ1-3; no reliable D call. The germline V gene encodes CDR1 LGHNA and CDR2 YNFKEQ. CDR3 length: 15 amino acids. V lost 4 bases, J lost 4 bases, and 14 bases lay in between. The CDR3: CASSRGLGWGNTIYF. CDR3 DNA sequence: TGTGCCAGCAGCCGCGGACTGGGGTGGGGAAACACCATATATTTT.